This TCR beta chain emerged from a study of shared clonotypes between healthy human individuals. The method was immunoSEQ multiplex PCR; TCRdb's version includes in-frame clones alone and lacks a portion of them. Among some 300,000 clones listed, about 73% were seen once. V gave up 8 bases and J gave up 1 base, with 15 bases separating them. This CDR3 contains 15 residues. Germline assignment: CDR1 SNHLY and CDR2 FYNNEI. The sample taken for sequencing was memory CD4+ T cells sorted from blood. Subset reported: CD45RA-negative fraction. The receptor comes from a man aged 30-40 years in good health. The chain has TRBV2 and TRBJ2-1, with D maybe TRBD2 (6 bases). DNA for the CDR3: TGTGCCAGCGTCCAACCCGGGAGATCCTACAATGAGCAGTTCTTC. As protein: CASVQPGRSYNEQFF.